The present entry profiles one T cell receptor beta chain with its context. This record comes from a study of blood T cell repertoires in COVID-19. The V gene lost 1 base and the J gene lost 4 bases, with 20 bases spanning the gap. CDR3 length: 17 amino acids. Germline V gene data show CDR1 as SGHNT and CDR2 as YYREEE (reference sequence). Sequenced by immunoSEQ multiplex PCR; TCRdb stores in-frame clones only, minus some. The repertoire holds about 240,000 clones, around 85% seen once, with more than 9.5% in the top ten. The sample comprised peripheral blood. This receptor was obtained from a woman at least 80 years old with acute or convalescent COVID-19. The gene calls are TRBV5-4 and TRBJ1-2; D is perhaps TRBD1 (5 bases). CDR3 bases: TGTGCCAGCAGCTTGCGAGCGGGGCAGCCACGGGGCTATGGCTACACCTTC. Protein sequence: CASSLRAGQPRGYGYTF.